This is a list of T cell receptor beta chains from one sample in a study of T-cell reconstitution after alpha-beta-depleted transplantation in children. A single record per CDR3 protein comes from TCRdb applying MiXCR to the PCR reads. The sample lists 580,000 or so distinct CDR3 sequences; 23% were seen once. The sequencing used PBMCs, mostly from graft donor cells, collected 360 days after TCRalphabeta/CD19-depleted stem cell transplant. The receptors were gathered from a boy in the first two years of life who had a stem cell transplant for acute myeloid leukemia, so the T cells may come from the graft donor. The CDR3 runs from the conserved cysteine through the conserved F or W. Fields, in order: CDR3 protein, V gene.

cdr3_aa: CASSRASNQPQHF; v_call: TRBV12-3/TRBV12-4
cdr3_aa: CASSYGGTYGYTF; v_call: TRBV6-5
cdr3_aa: CASSLSQGLYYGYTF; v_call: TRBV28
cdr3_aa: CASGLGWETQYF; v_call: TRBV6-5
cdr3_aa: CATSRGFRYSGGLNTGELFF; v_call: TRBV15
cdr3_aa: CSVKSGGRTDTQYF; v_call: TRBV20-1
cdr3_aa: CASSPPKGNTGELFF; v_call: TRBV18
cdr3_aa: CASSDRDRGTNTEAFF; v_call: TRBV6-4
cdr3_aa: CASSVGPAGGETQYF; v_call: TRBV9
cdr3_aa: CASSPGWGQTNSPLHF; v_call: TRBV12-3/TRBV12-4
cdr3_aa: CASSGYTPGTANYGYTF; v_call: TRBV2
cdr3_aa: CASSQVLAGGLGEQFF; v_call: TRBV4-1
cdr3_aa: CCARGQLEETWNEQFF; v_call: TRBV20-1
cdr3_aa: CASSIRTGDQNIQYF; v_call: TRBV5-1
cdr3_aa: CASSLLGGDEKLFF; v_call: TRBV12-3/TRBV12-4
cdr3_aa: CASSPGGRTEKLFF; v_call: TRBV7-2
cdr3_aa: CASSTDTGPYEQYF; v_call: TRBV9
cdr3_aa: CSARDGGISYNEQFF; v_call: TRBV20-1
cdr3_aa: CASSSAGQPQHF; v_call: TRBV12-3/TRBV12-4
cdr3_aa: CSAHSRRLTGETQYF; v_call: TRBV20-1
cdr3_aa: CASGTGGPETQYF; v_call: TRBV3-1
cdr3_aa: CASSPEGVHSYNEQFF; v_call: TRBV5-1
cdr3_aa: CASSFNRLQETQYF; v_call: TRBV6-2/TRBV6-3
cdr3_aa: CASTPIGLAGDTQYF; v_call: TRBV12-3/TRBV12-4
cdr3_aa: CASSHSPGNQPQHF; v_call: TRBV9